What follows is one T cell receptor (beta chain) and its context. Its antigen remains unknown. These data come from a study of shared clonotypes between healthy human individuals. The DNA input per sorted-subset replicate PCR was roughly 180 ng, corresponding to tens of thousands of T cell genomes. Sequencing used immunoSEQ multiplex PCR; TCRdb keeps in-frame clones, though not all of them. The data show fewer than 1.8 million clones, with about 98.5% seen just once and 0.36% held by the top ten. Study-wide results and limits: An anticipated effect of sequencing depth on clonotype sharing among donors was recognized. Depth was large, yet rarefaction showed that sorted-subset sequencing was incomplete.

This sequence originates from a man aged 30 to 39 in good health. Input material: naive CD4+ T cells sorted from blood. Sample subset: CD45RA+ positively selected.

This chain's CDR3 is CASRTGTYEQYF. The CDR3 DNA sequence: TGTGCCAGCAGAACAGGGACCTACGAGCAGTACTTC. This sequence joins TRBV2 and TRBJ2-7; the D gene is possibly TRBD1 (6 bases). The CDR3 length is 12 residues. Between the trimmed V and J ends, which lost 6 bases and 2 bases, there was a span of 8 bases. CDR1 is SNHLY and CDR2 is FYNNEI in the germline V gene.